This TCR beta chain stems from a study of early T cells in non-severe SARS-CoV-2 infection. This clonotype has a count of ten or more. Germline CDR1 and CDR2: MNHNY and SVGAGI (reference sequence). The CDR3 has 13 residues. The V and J ends lost 7 bases and 6 bases, in that order; junction bases with no gene match: 9. TCRdb re-called the 5' RACE reads with MiXCR, one entry per CDR3 protein. This sample has 50,000 or so distinct CDR3 sequences, with approximately 13% found just once. The rearrangement uses TRBV6-6 and TRBJ2-7; TRBD1 matches at 7 bases. The TCR originated in an adult who was a healthcare worker with PCR-confirmed SARS-CoV-2 infection or an uninfected control (not recorded which). Sample: whole blood. The CDR3 protein is CASNPGGVGEQYF. For the CDR3, the DNA is TGTGCCAGCAACCCAGGGGGAGTGGGCGAGCAGTACTTC.